Below are 18 T cell receptor beta chains sequenced from a single sample in a study of blood T cell repertoires in COVID-19. TCRdb's copy holds only in-frame clones and misses some; the assay was immunoSEQ multiplex PCR. The sample yields 140,000 to 150,000 clones, roughly 86% seen once. The source material was peripheral blood. The receptors were gathered from a woman aged 50 to 60 with acute or convalescent COVID-19.

V and J are TRBV7-9 and TRBJ2-3; 10 nucleotides line up with TRBD2. Germline CDR1 and CDR2: SEHNR and FQNEAQ (reference sequence). Germline trimming cut 3 bases from V and 3 bases from J; bases unmatched to any gene: 6. This CDR3 contains 16 residues. CDR3 residues: CASSLMLAGVTDTQYF. CDR3 coding DNA: TGTGCCAGCAGCTTGATGCTAGCGGGAGTGACAGATACGCAGTATTTT.

This clone was observed once. The chain carries TRBV29-1 and TRBJ2-7; 7 bases are a match to TRBD1. Germline V lookup: CDR1 SQVTM, CDR2 ANQGSEA. This CDR3 region has 12 residues. The ends lost 7 bases at V and 2 bases at J; junction bases unmatched: 5. The CDR3 DNA sequence: TGCAGCGCTTACAGGGGAACCTACGAGCAGTACTTC. Translating gives CSAYRGTYEQYF.

The rearrangement links TRBV25-1 to TRBJ2-2; 7 nucleotides agree with TRBD2. The CDR3 covers 16 residues. Germline values: CDR1 MGHDK, CDR2 SYGVNS. Trimming removed 2 bases from V and 2 bases from J; junction bases left unmatched: 5. The CDR3 is CASSEPGTINTGELFF. CDR3 coding DNA: TGTGCCAGCAGTGAACCCGGGACTATCAACACCGGGGAGCTGTTTTTT.

The gene calls are TRBV4-1 and TRBJ1-1; D is uncertain. V lost 5 bases to trimming and J lost 4 bases, with 8 bases between them. The CDR3 sequence is 12 residues long. CDR1 MGHRA and CDR2 YSYEKL come from the germline V gene. CDR3 region: CASSRESTEAFF. CDR3 coding DNA: TGCGCCAGCAGCAGAGAAAGCACTGAAGCTTTCTTT.

This chain links TRBV5-1 with TRBJ1-2; D might be TRBD1 (5 bases). V dropped 5 bases and J dropped 5 bases, with 19 bases sitting between them. The CDR3 length is 15 residues. The germline V gene encodes CDR1 SGHRS and CDR2 YFSETQ. The CDR3 loop is CASRPAGGTNYGYTF. The CDR3 DNA reads TGCGCCAGCAGACCGGCGGGGGGTACCAATTATGGCTACACCTTC.

The chain recombines TRBV7-3 with TRBJ2-4; 7 bases are a match to TRBD1. The CDR3 spans 16 residues. V was clipped by 2 bases and J by 0 bases; unmatched bases: 4. CDR1 and CDR2 (germline): SGHTA, FQGTGA. In DNA, the CDR3 is TGTGCCAGCAGCTTAGGACAGGTACTAGCCAAAAACATTCAGTACTTC. It is translated as CASSLGQVLAKNIQYF.

The chain is built from TRBV19 and TRBJ2-4; 7 bases match TRBD2. CDR1 is LNHDA and CDR2 is SQIVND in the germline V gene (reference sequence). The CDR3 has 14 residues. Germline trimming cut 1 base from V and 8 bases from J; bases unmatched to any gene: 5. The CDR3 DNA reads as TGTGCCAGTAGTATAGGGGTAGCGGGTCACATTCAGTACTTC. This sequence encodes CASSIGVAGHIQYF.

The chain employs TRBV5-1 and TRBJ2-1; the match to TRBD2 covers 14 bases. V dropped 3 bases and J dropped 9; count of bases not matched to a gene: 2. The germline V gene has CDR1 SGHRS and CDR2 YFSETQ. CDR3 length: 14 residues. Here the CDR3 DNA reads TGCGCCAGCAGCTCGGGACTAGCGGGAGTTGAGCAGTTCTTC. Its translation is CASSSGLAGVEQFF.

The CDR3 nucleotides read TGTGCCTGGAGGCAGTTCTACAGCTATGGCTACACCTTC. This encodes CAWRQFYSYGYTF. This chain connects TRBV30 to TRBJ1-2; D ambiguous. CDR3 length: 13 amino acids. Germline values: CDR1 GTSNPN, CDR2 SVGIG (reference sequence). V lost 3 bases to trimming and J lost 4 bases, with 12 bases between them.

The CDR3, as DNA: TGCGCCAGCAGTGAGTCCAACAGGGAGACTGAAGCTTTCTTT. This translates into CASSESNRETEAFF. V and J are TRBV10-1 and TRBJ1-1; TRBD1 might be the D (6 bases). The CDR3 totals 14 residues. Germline CDR1 reads WNHNN; CDR2 reads SYGVQD (reference sequence). Trimming removed 0 bases from V and 5 bases from J, with 10 bases in between.

The chain couples TRBV10-1 to TRBJ2-1; 12 bases are a match to TRBD2. The CDR3 has 15 amino acids. CDR1 WNHNN and CDR2 SYGVQD come from the germline V gene (reference sequence). V trimming: 5 bases; J trimming: 9 bases; junction bases outside the gene matches: 8. CDR3 DNA sequence: TGCGCCAGCAGTTCTCTAGCGGGGGGGCCGGGTGAGCAGTTCTTC. This codes for CASSSLAGGPGEQFF.

The chain joins TRBV20-1 to TRBJ2-7; 7 bases are a match to TRBD2. The J segment lost 2 bases and the V segment lost 3 bases, leaving 16 bases of the junction unmatched. Germline CDR1 reads DFQATT; CDR2 reads SNEGSKA (reference sequence). This CDR3 has 17 amino acids. The CDR3 DNA is TGCAGTGCTAGTGCCCCTTTAGGGCGGGAGATAACCTACGAGCAGTACTTC. Its translation: CSASAPLGREITYEQYF.

The chain employs TRBV4-2 and TRBJ2-5; D perhaps matches TRBD2 (6 bases). This CDR3 is 17 amino acids long. V lost 4 bases and J lost 1, with 19 bases in between. Germline CDR1 LGHNA, CDR2 YNFKEQ. This CDR3 is CASSPQEGAEFQETQYF. The CDR3 coding sequence is TGTGCCAGCAGCCCTCAGGAGGGAGCGGAATTCCAAGAGACCCAGTACTTC.

The rearrangement uses TRBV4-2 and TRBJ2-1, with D unclear. CDR1 and CDR2 from the germline V gene are LGHNA and YNFKEQ. This CDR3 has 13 residues. Trimming stripped 3 bases from V and 0 bases from J, with 3 bases between. In nucleotides, the CDR3 is TGTGCCAGCAGCCACGGCTCCTACAATGAGCAGTTCTTC. Translated, it gives CASSHGSYNEQFF.

The CDR3 coding sequence is TGTGCCAGTAGTTTAACAGGGATTAATCCTAATCAGCCCCAGCATTTT. Its protein product is CASSLTGINPNQPQHF. The V gene is TRBV19, the J gene TRBJ1-5, with D possibly TRBD1 on 6 matching bases. The germline V and J ends were trimmed by 5 bases and 4 bases, with 18 bases remaining between them. CDR1 and CDR2 (germline): LNHDA, SQIVND (reference sequence). CDR3 length equals 16 residues.

The rearrangement joins TRBV5-5 to TRBJ2-2, with 9 bases fitting TRBD2. The ends lost 4 bases at V and 5 bases at J; junction bases unmatched: 9. Germline CDR1 and CDR2: SGHKS and YYEKEE (reference sequence). The CDR3 covers 16 residues. Written as DNA, the CDR3 is TGTGCCAGCAGCCCCTTAGCGGGAGAGAGGACCGGGGAGCTGTTTTTT. This gives the protein CASSPLAGERTGELFF.

The chain carries TRBV10-1 and TRBJ1-5, with D possibly being TRBD1 (6 bases). Germline CDR1 is WNHNN and CDR2 is SYGVQD (reference sequence). This CDR3 is built from 14 residues. Trimming took off 5 bases at V and 3 bases at J, with 11 bases between the two ends. The chain's CDR3 is CASSSGGNNQPQHF. The CDR3 bases are TGCGCCAGCAGTTCGGGGGGCAACAATCAGCCCCAGCATTTT.

Notes on this clone: At the DNA level, this CDR3 is encoded by other sequences in the same sample as well. V is TRBV7-3 and J is TRBJ1-5, with D perhaps matching TRBD1 (5 bases). This CDR3 has 13 amino acids. V lost 2 bases and J lost 5, with 7 bases in between. Germline CDR1 reads SGHTA; CDR2 reads FQGTGA. CDR3 sequence reads: CASSLQGDQPQHF. The DNA for the CDR3 is TGTGCCAGCAGCTTACAAGGGGATCAGCCCCAGCATTTT.